This T cell receptor (beta chain) comes out of a study of control samples from healthy donors and cancer patients. Repertoires were generated with immunoSEQ multiplex PCR, while TCRdb's copy carries only in-frame clones and drops some. The repertoire holds around 250,000 clones, approximately 80% seen once, with more than 10% in the top ten. This clone was detected once. The CDR3 has 14 amino acids. The ends were cut back, 2 bases at V and 2 bases at J, with 9 bases in the middle. CDR1 MNHEY and CDR2 SVGAGI come from the germline V gene. This sequence was found in an older woman with lung cancer. The chain combines TRBV6-5 with TRBJ1-2; D is perhaps TRBD1 (5 bases). Input material: PBMCs. The CDR3 DNA is TGTGCCAGCAGTTACCGACAGCAAAACTATGGCTACACCTTC. Protein: CASSYRQQNYGYTF.